This T cell receptor beta chain is from a study of cytomegalovirus exposure and HLA in healthy donors. Turning to the study itself: Membership in the Caucasian-associated ancestry cluster was found for approximately 85% of roughly 360 genotyped donors. The study's findings and limits: Later analysis demonstrated an association between a missense DCLRE1C variant and TCR beta V- and J-gene trimming.

Trimming removed 4 bases from V and 2 bases from J, with 8 bases in between. The length of the CDR3 is 13 residues. Germline V gene data show CDR1 as SGHAT and CDR2 as FQNNGV. As regards this clone: Antigen unknown.

60 Vbeta and 13 Jbeta primers were used in PCR. This table comes from immunoSEQ multiplex PCR, and its TCRdb copy is limited to in-frame clones, with some not included. The data hold approximately 160,000 clones, with about 84% observed a single time. The material sequenced was PBMCs. The genes are TRBV11-2 and TRBJ2-5; no clear D gene. This clonotype was obtained from a man aged 50 to 59 in good health and CMV-seropositive. The DNA of the CDR3 is TGTGCCAGCAGCTGGGCAGTTCAAGAGACCCAGTACTTC. Its translation: CASSWAVQETQYF.